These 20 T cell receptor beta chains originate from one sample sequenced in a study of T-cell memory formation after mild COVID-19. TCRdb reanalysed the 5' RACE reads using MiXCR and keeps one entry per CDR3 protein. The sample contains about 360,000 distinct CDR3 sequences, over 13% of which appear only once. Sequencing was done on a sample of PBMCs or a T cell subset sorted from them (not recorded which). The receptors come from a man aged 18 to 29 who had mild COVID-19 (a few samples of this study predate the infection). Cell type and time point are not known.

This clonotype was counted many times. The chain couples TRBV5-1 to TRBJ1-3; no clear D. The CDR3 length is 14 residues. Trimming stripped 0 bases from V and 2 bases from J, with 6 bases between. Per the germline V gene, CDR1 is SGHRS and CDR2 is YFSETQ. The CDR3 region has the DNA TGCGCCAGCAGCTTGGGGGTTGCTGGAAACACCATATATTTT. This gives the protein CASSLGVAGNTIYF.

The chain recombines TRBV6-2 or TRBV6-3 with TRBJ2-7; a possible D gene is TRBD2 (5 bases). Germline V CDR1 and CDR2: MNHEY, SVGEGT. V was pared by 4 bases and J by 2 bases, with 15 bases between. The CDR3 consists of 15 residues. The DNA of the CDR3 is TGTGCCAGCAGTTTACGGGCGGACTCTACCTACGAGCAGTACTTC. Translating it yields CASSLRADSTYEQYF.

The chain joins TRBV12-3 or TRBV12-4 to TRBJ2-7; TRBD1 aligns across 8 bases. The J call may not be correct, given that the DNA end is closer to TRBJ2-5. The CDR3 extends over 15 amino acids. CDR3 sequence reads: CASSLVRGLSETQYF. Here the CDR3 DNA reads TGTGCCAGCAGTTTAGTCAGGGGGCTATCGGAGACCCAGTACTTC.

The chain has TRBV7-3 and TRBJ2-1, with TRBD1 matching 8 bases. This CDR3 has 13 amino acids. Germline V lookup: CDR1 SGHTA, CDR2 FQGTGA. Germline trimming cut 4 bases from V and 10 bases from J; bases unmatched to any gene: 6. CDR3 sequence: CASSSDRGREQFF. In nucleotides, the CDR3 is TGTGCCAGCAGCTCAGACAGGGGACGGGAGCAGTTCTTC.

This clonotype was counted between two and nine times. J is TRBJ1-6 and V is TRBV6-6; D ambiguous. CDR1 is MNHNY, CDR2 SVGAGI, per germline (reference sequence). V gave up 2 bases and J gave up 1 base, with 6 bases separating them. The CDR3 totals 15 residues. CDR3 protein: CASSYEVSYNSPLHF. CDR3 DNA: TGTGCCAGCAGTTACGAGGTGTCCTATAATTCACCCCTCCACTTT.

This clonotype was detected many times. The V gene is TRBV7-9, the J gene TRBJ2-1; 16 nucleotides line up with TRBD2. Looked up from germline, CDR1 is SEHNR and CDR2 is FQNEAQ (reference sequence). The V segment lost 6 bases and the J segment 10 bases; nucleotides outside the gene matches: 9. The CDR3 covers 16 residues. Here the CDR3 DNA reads TGTGCCAGCAGAACGGGACTAGCGGGGGGGCGCGGGGAGCAGTTCTTC. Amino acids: CASRTGLAGGRGEQFF.

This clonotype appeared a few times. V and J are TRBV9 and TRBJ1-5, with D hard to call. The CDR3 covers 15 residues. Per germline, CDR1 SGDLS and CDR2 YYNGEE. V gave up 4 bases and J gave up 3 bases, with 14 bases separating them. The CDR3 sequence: CASSPQPGDNQPQHF. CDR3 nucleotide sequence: TGTGCCAGCAGCCCTCAGCCAGGAGACAATCAGCCCCAGCATTTT.

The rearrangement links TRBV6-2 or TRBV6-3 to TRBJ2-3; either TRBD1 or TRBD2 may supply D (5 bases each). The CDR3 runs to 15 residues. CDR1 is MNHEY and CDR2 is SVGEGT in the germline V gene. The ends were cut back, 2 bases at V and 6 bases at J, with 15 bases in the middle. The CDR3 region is CASSYGDSGTDTQYF. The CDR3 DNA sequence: TGTGCCAGCAGTTACGGGGATTCTGGGACCGATACGCAGTATTTT.

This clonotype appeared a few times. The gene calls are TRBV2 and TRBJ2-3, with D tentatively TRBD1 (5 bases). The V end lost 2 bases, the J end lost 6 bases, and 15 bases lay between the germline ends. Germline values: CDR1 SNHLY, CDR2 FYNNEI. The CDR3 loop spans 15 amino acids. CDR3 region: CASSEQSRKGDTQYF. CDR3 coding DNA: TGTGCCAGCAGTGAACAATCCAGGAAGGGGGATACGCAGTATTTT.

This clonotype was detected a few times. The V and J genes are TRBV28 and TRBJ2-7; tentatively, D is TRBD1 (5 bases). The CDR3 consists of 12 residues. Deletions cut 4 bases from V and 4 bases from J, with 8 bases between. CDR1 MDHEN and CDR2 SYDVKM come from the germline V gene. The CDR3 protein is CASSSPGYEQYV. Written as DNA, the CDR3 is TGTGCCAGCAGTTCGCCAGGGTACGAGCAGTACGTC.

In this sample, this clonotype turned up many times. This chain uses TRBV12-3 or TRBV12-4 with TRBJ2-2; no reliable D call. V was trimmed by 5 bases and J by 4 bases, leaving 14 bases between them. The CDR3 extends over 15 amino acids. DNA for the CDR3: TGTGCCAGCAGTCAGATCCCGGGCATCACCGGGGAGCTGTTTTTT. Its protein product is CASSQIPGITGELFF.

CDR3 sequence reads: CASSPPGSYNEKLFF. Written as DNA, the CDR3 is TGTGCCAGCTCACCACCGGGCAGCTATAATGAAAAACTGTTTTTT. The V and J genes are TRBV18 and TRBJ1-4, with D hard to call. V gave up 0 bases and J gave up 4 bases, with 9 bases separating them. In germline, CDR1 is KGHSH, CDR2 LQKENI. The CDR3 is 15 amino acids.

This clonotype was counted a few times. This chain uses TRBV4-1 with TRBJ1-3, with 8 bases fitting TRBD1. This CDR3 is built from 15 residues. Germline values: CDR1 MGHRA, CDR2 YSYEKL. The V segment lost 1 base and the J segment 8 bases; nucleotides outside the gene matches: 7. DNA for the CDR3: TGCGCCAGCAGCCAAGTTGGACAGGGATTGGACACCATATATTTT. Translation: CASSQVGQGLDTIYF.

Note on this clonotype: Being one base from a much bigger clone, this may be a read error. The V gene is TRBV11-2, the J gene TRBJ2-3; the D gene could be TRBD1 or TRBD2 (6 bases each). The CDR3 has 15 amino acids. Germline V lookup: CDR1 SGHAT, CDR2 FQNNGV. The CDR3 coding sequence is TGTGCCAGCAGCTGGGGGGCGGGCCCCAGAGATACGAAGTATTTT. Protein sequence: CASSWGAGPRDTKYF.

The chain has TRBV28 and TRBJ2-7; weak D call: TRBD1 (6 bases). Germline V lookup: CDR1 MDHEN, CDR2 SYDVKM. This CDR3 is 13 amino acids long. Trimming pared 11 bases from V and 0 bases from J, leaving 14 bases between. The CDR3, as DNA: TGTGCCTTATCCTGGGACAACTCCTACGAGCAGTACGTC. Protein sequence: CALSWDNSYEQYV.

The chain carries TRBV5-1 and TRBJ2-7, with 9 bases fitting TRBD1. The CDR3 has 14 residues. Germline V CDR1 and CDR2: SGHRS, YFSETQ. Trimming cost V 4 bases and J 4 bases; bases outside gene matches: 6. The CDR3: CASSDPTGGYEQYF. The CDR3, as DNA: TGCGCCAGCAGCGATCCGACAGGGGGGTACGAGCAGTACTTC.

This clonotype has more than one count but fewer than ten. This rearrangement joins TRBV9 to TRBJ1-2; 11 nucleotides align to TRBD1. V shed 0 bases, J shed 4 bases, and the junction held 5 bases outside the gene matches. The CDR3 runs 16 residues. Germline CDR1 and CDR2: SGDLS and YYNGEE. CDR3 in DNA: TGTGCCAGCAGCGTAGGACGGACAGGGGGCACCTATGGCTACACCTTC. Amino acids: CASSVGRTGGTYGYTF.

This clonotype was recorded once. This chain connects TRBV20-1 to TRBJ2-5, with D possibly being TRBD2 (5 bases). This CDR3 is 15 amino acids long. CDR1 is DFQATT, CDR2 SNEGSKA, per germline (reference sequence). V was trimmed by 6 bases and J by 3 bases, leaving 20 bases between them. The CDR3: CSAEAGSADEETQYF. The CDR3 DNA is TGCAGTGCCGAGGCGGGTTCAGCGGACGAAGAGACCCAGTACTTC.

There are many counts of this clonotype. The CDR3 region has the DNA TGTGCCAGCAGTCGGGTCATAGACACCGGGGAGCTGTTTTTT. Its protein product is CASSRVIDTGELFF. The chain has TRBV7-6 and TRBJ2-2; D is uncertain. CDR1 SGHVS and CDR2 FNYEAQ come from the germline V gene. Trimming pared 6 bases from V and 3 bases from J, leaving 11 bases between. CDR3 length: 14 amino acids.

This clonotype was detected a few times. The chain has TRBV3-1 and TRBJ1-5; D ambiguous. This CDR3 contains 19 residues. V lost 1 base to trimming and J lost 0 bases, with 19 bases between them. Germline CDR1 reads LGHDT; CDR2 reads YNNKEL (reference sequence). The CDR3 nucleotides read TGTGCCAGCAGCCAAGGGCCGCCTCAACGGGCCTATAGCAATCAGCCCCAGCATTTT. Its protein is CASSQGPPQRAYSNQPQHF.